This TCR beta chain was recorded in a study of shared clonotypes between healthy human individuals. Broader study findings: Clonotype sharing across several donors was observed for about 5.2% of naive CD4 clonotypes.

An even split of each subset's genomic DNA across several immunoSEQ plates was performed. In the original processing: There were no quality scores in the junction-only immunoSEQ sequences, so filtering differed. Produced via immunoSEQ multiplex PCR; TCRdb's table is partial and in-frame only. V, J and clone size are taken as reported in that table, and D and trimming were inferred from the DNA itself. Of millions of clones listed, approximately 95% were seen once; the top ten hold about 1.1%. A note on this clone: Its target is not known.

The germline gives CDR1 SEHNR, CDR2 FQNEAQ (reference sequence). The CDR3 totals 17 residues. Trimming took 5 bases from V and 7 from J; bases not matched to a gene: 17. Only CD45RO-negative cells positively selected for CCR7 counted as naive CD8 cells, so terminally differentiated effector memory CD45RA+ cells were excluded. The V gene is TRBV7-9, the J gene TRBJ2-1, with TRBD2 matching over 7 bases. The receptor was derived from a man younger than 35 in good health. Sequencing was carried out using naive CD8+ T cells sorted from blood. CDR3 coding DNA: TGTGCCAGCAGCCCTCCGTTGGGCGGGAGTTCGGAAAATGAGCAGTTCTTC. It specifies CASSPPLGGSSENEQFF.